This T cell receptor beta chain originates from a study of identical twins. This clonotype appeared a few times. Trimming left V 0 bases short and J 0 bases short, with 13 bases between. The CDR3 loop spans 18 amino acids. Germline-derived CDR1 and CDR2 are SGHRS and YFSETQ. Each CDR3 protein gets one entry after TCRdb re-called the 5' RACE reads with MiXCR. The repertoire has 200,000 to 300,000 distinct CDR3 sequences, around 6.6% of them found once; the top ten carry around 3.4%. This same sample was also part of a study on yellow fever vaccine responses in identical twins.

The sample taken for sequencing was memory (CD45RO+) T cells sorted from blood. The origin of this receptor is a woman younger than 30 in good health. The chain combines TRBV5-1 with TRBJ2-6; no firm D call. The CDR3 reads CASSLAPAVPSGANVLTF. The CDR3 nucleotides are TGCGCCAGCAGCTTGGCTCCGGCAGTTCCCTCTGGGGCCAACGTCCTGACTTTC.